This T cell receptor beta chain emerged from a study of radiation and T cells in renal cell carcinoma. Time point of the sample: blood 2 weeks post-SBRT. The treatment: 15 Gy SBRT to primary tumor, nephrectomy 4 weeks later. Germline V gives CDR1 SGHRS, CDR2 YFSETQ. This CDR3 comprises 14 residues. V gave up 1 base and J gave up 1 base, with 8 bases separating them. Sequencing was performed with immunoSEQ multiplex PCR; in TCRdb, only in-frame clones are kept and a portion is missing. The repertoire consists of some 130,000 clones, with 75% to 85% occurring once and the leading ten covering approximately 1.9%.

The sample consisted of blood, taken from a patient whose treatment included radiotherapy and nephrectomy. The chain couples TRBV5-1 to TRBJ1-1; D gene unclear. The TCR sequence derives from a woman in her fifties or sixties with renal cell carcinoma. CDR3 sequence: CASSLQQPNTEAFF. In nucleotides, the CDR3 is TGCGCCAGCAGCTTGCAACAACCGAACACTGAAGCTTTCTTT.